This passage covers 26 T cell receptor beta chains from one sample sequenced in a study of tumor-infiltrating lymphocytes in primary liver carcinoma (TCRdb year 2017). TRIzol reagent was used to extract blood RNA from unsorted whole blood, while the DNeasy Blood & Tissue kit provided the germline DNA. The sequencing machine was an Illumina HiSeq 2500. TCRbeta-specific cDNA was reverse-transcribed from 500 ng total RNA using a constant-region primer and ProtoScript II reverse transcriptase. Construction of the TCRbeta libraries relied on three nested rounds of multiplex PCR, following a slightly modified ARM-PCR procedure. Multiplex TRBV1-TRBV30 forward primers and a Cbeta reverse primer were used in the first two PCR rounds, each of which was run for approximately 9 cycles. Starting from the raw public reads, TCRdb applied fastp trimming at Q25, assembled clones with MiXCR and retained in-frame beta chains. A single entry per CDR3 protein holds the most common genes and DNA from its merged rows. A total of around 330,000 distinct CDR3 sequences appear in this sample, 55% to 65% of them only once. Approximately 9% of the sample belongs to the ten largest clones.

The sample consisted of peripheral blood. These TCRs come from a middle-aged man with primary liver carcinoma and hepatitis B virus infection.

In regard to this clonotype: A read error may produce the germline difference seen at one junction end. The chain combines TRBV29-1 with TRBJ2-3; D perhaps matches TRBD2 (6 bases). The CDR3 totals 14 residues. The germline V gene encodes CDR1 SQVTM and CDR2 ANQGSEA. CDR3 nucleotides: TGCAGCGTTGAAGGCGGGATTAGTACAGATAAGCAGTATTTT. This sequence encodes CSVEGGISTDKQYF.

A word on this clonotype: The junction does not match germline at one end; this may be a read error. The genes are TRBV6-2 or TRBV6-3 and TRBJ2-7; D remains ambiguous. The germline gives CDR1 MNHEY, CDR2 SVGEGT. This CDR3 spans 14 amino acids. This chain's CDR3 is CTSSYPITTGEQYF. The CDR3 DNA sequence: TGTACCAGCAGTTATCCCATCACCACCGGGGAGCAGTACTTC.

This chain connects TRBV6-2 or TRBV6-3 to TRBJ2-7; D is unclear. CDR1 MNHEY and CDR2 SVGEGT come from the germline V gene. The CDR3 length is 13 residues. Trimming removed 0 bases from V and 3 bases from J, with 6 bases in between. The CDR3 is CASSYSNLYEQYF. The DNA of the CDR3 is TGTGCCAGCAGTTACTCGAATCTCTACGAGCAGTACTTC.

The CDR3 DNA is TGTGCCAGCAGCTTGTTGGCTCACCAGACTGAAGCTTTCTTT. Translating it yields CASSLLAHQTEAFF. The J gene is TRBJ1-1, the V gene TRBV11-2; D unresolved. V lost 3 bases, J lost 5 bases, and 13 bases lay in between. The V gene's germline CDR1 is SGHAT and CDR2 FQNNGV. The CDR3 contains 14 residues.

On this clonotype itself: The junction differs from germline at one of its ends, possibly a read error. The J gene is TRBJ2-7, the V gene TRBV28, with a possible D match to TRBD1 (6 bases). CDR3 length: 11 residues. Germline lookup yields CDR1 MDHEN and CDR2 SYDVKM. The DNA of the CDR3 is TGTTCCAGCAGTCCAGGGGTAGAGCAGTACTTC. It codes for CSSSPGVEQYF.

This chain connects TRBV5-1 to TRBJ1-1; a weak D match, TRBD1 (6 bases). CDR1 is SGHRS and CDR2 is YFSETQ in the germline V gene. This CDR3 is built from 15 residues. Trimming pared 1 base from V and 1 base from J, leaving 11 bases between. CDR3 coding DNA: TGCGCCAGCAGCTTGAATACAGGGTCGAACACTGAAGCTTTCTTT. This gives the protein CASSLNTGSNTEAFF.

This clonotype showed up just once. At one of its ends the junction is not consistent with the germline gene, which may arise from a read error. This chain links TRBV6-6 with TRBJ1-5; D not resolved. Germline V gene lookup returns CDR1 MNHNY and CDR2 SVGAGI (reference sequence). This CDR3 is built from 13 residues. The CDR3 sequence is CASKGYSNQPQRF. CDR3 DNA sequence: TGTGCCAGCAAAGGTTATAGCAATCAGCCCCAGCGCTTT.

A remark on this clonotype: Germline is not matched at one junction end, which may reflect a read error. This rearrangement joins TRBV11-2 to TRBJ1-6, with 8 bases lining up with TRBD1. CDR1 and CDR2 from the germline V gene are SGHAT and FQNNGV. The CDR3 has 15 amino acids. Here the CDR3 DNA reads TGTGCCAGCAGCCAAGGACAGGGAGTAAATCCACCCCTTCACTTT. Protein: CASSQGQGVNPPLHF.

By sample share, this clonotype is medium-sized (0.01 to 0.1%). The rearrangement uses TRBV6-5 and TRBJ1-4, with D unresolved. Per the germline V gene, CDR1 is MNHEY and CDR2 is SVGAGI. Trimming cost V 6 bases and J 2 bases, with 10 bases left between them. CDR3 length equals 14 residues. DNA for the CDR3: TGTGCCAGCAGCCGTGGTTGGACTAATGAAAAACTGTTTTTT. This sequence encodes CASSRGWTNEKLFF.

CDR3 sequence reads: CASKSWISVYNEQFF. DNA of the CDR3: TGTGCCAGCAAATCCTGGATTAGCGTCTACAATGAGCAGTTCTTC. This rearrangement joins TRBV12-3 or TRBV12-4 to TRBJ2-1, with D possibly matching TRBD2 (5 bases). This CDR3 spans 15 amino acids. Trimming pared 7 bases from V and 3 bases from J, leaving 16 bases between.

This clonotype has ten or more counts. The chain is built from TRBV12-3 or TRBV12-4 and TRBJ2-1; 10 bases agree with TRBD2. V was pared by 1 base and J by 9 bases, with 6 bases of the junction left unmatched. The CDR3 extends over 15 amino acids. The CDR3 spells CASSLGLAGVGEQFF. The CDR3 DNA sequence: TGTGCCAGCAGTTTAGGCCTAGCGGGAGTAGGTGAGCAGTTCTTC.

This clonotype was observed many times. The genes are TRBV12-3 or TRBV12-4 and TRBJ2-5; D not certain. V lost 6 bases and J 1 base, leaving 6 bases between the germline ends. The CDR3 totals 12 residues. Here the CDR3 reads CASSPAQETQYF. The CDR3 coding sequence is TGTGCCAGCAGCCCGGCCCAAGAGACCCAGTACTTC.

J is TRBJ2-1 and V is TRBV12-3 or TRBV12-4; no definite D call. CDR3 size: 13 residues. V lost 5 bases and J 9 bases, leaving 14 bases between the germline ends. Written as DNA, the CDR3 is TGTGCCAGCAGTGAACTGGTCCCCAGTGAGCAGTTCTTC. The encoded protein is CASSELVPSEQFF.

The table lists this clonotype with a few counts. The chain is built from TRBV5-5 and TRBJ2-1; D may match TRBD1 or TRBD2 (5 bases each). CDR3 length: 15 amino acids. V lost 0 bases, J lost 9 bases, and 16 bases lay in between. The germline CDR1 and CDR2 sequences are SGHKS and YYEKEE (reference sequence). The CDR3 bases are TGTGCCAGCAGCTTGGGGGGGACGACCGGAAGTGAGCAGTTCTTC. It translates to CASSLGGTTGSEQFF.

The chain combines TRBV5-1 with TRBJ2-1, with D possibly TRBD1 on 5 matching bases. Between the trimmed V and J ends, which lost 2 bases and 0 bases, there was a span of 9 bases. The CDR3 has 15 amino acids. Per germline, CDR1 SGHRS and CDR2 YFSETQ. The DNA for the CDR3 is TGCGCCAGCAGCTTAACAGGTTACTCCTACAATGAGCAGTTCTTC. This gives the protein CASSLTGYSYNEQFF.

This rearrangement joins TRBV6-2 or TRBV6-3 to TRBJ2-7, with a tentative D call TRBD2 (5 bases). The V end lost 4 bases, the J end lost 6 bases, and 13 bases lay between the germline ends. The CDR3 runs to 13 residues. The germline V gene encodes CDR1 MNHEY and CDR2 SVGEGT. For the CDR3, the DNA is TGTGCCAGCAGTTCTATAGGGAGACGCGAGCAGTACTTC. Translation gives CASSSIGRREQYF.

As for this clonotype: Compared with germline, one end of the junction differs, possibly owing to a read error. This chain links TRBV30 with TRBJ1-6, with D unresolved. The germline gives CDR1 GTSNPN, CDR2 SVGIG (reference sequence). The CDR3 is 15 residues long. The CDR3 is CARSVNRKYNSPLHF. The CDR3 nucleotides read TGTGCCCGGAGTGTGAACAGAAAATATAATTCACCCCTCCACTTT.

The chain is built from TRBV11-2 and TRBJ1-4; unclear D gene. Germline loops: CDR1 SGHAT, CDR2 FQNNGV. CDR3 length: 14 amino acids. Between the trimmed V and J ends, which lost 0 bases and 5 bases, there was a span of 7 bases. The CDR3 DNA reads TGTGCCAGCAGCTTAGATCCGGGAAATGAAAAACTGTTTTTT. As protein: CASSLDPGNEKLFF.

This clonotype has only a few counts. This may stem from a read error, because a much larger clone lies one nucleotide away. J is TRBJ2-1 and V is TRBV29-1; 9 bases map to TRBD1. There are 12 residues in the CDR3. In germline, CDR1 is SQVTM, CDR2 ANQGSEA. This CDR3 is CSVDKQGAERFF. The CDR3 DNA reads TGCAGCGTGGATAAACAGGGGGCTGAGCGGTTCTTC.

This clonotype was seen many times. This rearrangement joins TRBV12-3 or TRBV12-4 to TRBJ2-5; the D gene is possibly TRBD1 (6 bases). Deletions cut 4 bases from V and 5 bases from J, with 26 bases between. This CDR3 region has 18 residues. The CDR3: CASSSPSLDPGARETQYF. The CDR3 DNA is TGTGCCAGCAGTTCCCCAAGCTTGGACCCAGGGGCACGGGAGACCCAGTACTTC.

This clonotype was observed a few times. This chain's CDR3 is CASSPQWGGNEQYF. The CDR3 DNA sequence: TGTGCCAGCAGTCCCCAGTGGGGAGGGAACGAGCAGTACTTC. V and J are TRBV28 and TRBJ2-7, with 7 bases fitting TRBD2. The CDR3 extends over 14 amino acids. CDR1 MDHEN and CDR2 SYDVKM come from the germline V gene. J lost 5 bases, V lost 5 bases, and 9 bases had no gene match.

On this clonotype itself: With a much larger clone just one base away, this may be a read error. The chain combines TRBV12-3 or TRBV12-4 with TRBJ2-3, with D perhaps being TRBD1 or TRBD2 (5 bases each). Trimming shortened V by 4 bases and J by 2 bases, and 16 bases separated the two germline ends. There are 16 residues in the CDR3. CDR3 nucleotides: TGTGCCAGCAGTTCGGGGCCCGGACTTTCCACAGATACGCAGTATTTT. It is translated as CASSSGPGLSTDTQYF.

This clonotype was counted between two and nine times. The chain carries TRBV6-1 and TRBJ1-6, with D unresolved. Germline CDR1 reads MNHNS; CDR2 reads SASEGT. V lost 5 bases and J 8 bases, leaving 10 bases between the germline ends. The CDR3 totals 13 residues. In nucleotides, the CDR3 is TGTGCCAGCAGTCCCCACCTAGATTCACCCCTCCACTTT. This codes for CASSPHLDSPLHF.

Points on this clonotype: Germline and junction disagree at one end, which may indicate a read error. The chain combines TRBV11-2 with TRBJ2-1, with D perhaps matching TRBD2 (5 bases). The CDR3 sequence is 14 residues long. Germline loops: CDR1 SGHAT, CDR2 FQNNGV. CDR3 sequence: CTSSLSSLGYEQFF. Here the CDR3 DNA reads TGTACCAGCAGCTTGTCTAGCTTGGGGTATGAGCAGTTCTTT.

In this sample, this clonotype turned up a few times. The chain joins TRBV5-1 to TRBJ2-2; 12 nucleotides align to TRBD2. The junction had 4 bases not matched to a gene; V was cut back by 6 bases and J by 4 bases. CDR3 length: 15 residues. Looked up from germline, CDR1 is SGHRS and CDR2 is YFSETQ. Here the CDR3 reads CASKGLAGFTGELFF. The CDR3 bases are TGCGCCAGCAAAGGACTAGCGGGATTCACCGGGGAGCTGTTTTTT.

This clonotype came up a few times. V and J are TRBV30 and TRBJ1-3, with a tentative D call TRBD1 (6 bases). The CDR3 has 15 amino acids. The germline V gene encodes CDR1 GTSNPN and CDR2 SVGIG (reference sequence). V was clipped by 0 bases and J by 2 bases, with 11 bases between them. The CDR3 region is CAWSVMGAAGNTIYF. The CDR3, as DNA: TGTGCCTGGAGTGTGATGGGGGCCGCTGGAAACACCATATATTTT.